This entry features one TCR beta chain sequence. Its specificity is unknown. This sample is drawn from a study of follicular helper T cells after annual influenza vaccination. Study-wide findings and caveats: ICOS+CD38+ cTfh clonality change tracked circulating plasmablast frequency change.

Clones were sequenced by immunoSEQ multiplex PCR, and TCRdb holds only the in-frame ones, with some missing. This sample has several thousand clones, with roughly 80% found just once. Specified time point: 2014-2015 season, 7 days after vaccination. Blood volume per time point ranged from about 35 to 100 mL. Trimming removed 6 bases from V and 0 bases from J, with 14 bases in between. Germline assignment: CDR1 MDHEN and CDR2 SYDVKM. The CDR3 totals 15 residues. The sequencing used CXCR5+ CD38- circulating T follicular helper cells from blood, collected 7 days after influenza vaccination. Subset in this sample: circulating Tfh, non-naive CD4+CXCR5+PD-1+ (ICOS+CD38+ or ICOS-CD38-). The chain is built from TRBV28 and TRBJ1-2; no reliable D call. This sequence was found in an adult who received the influenza vaccine. The CDR3 bases are TGTGCCAGCAGCTCCGGGGTTTTTTCTAACTATGGCTACACCTTC. Protein: CASSSGVFSNYGYTF.